The clone carrying this TCR beta chain has at least ten counts. The antigen is undetermined. This sample is drawn from a study of metastatic and nonmetastatic thyroid tumors. Study information: Both malignant and benign thyroid patients supplied peripheral blood and tumor or nodule tissue samples, across which the repertoires of these patients were then compared.

This CDR3 has 16 amino acids. Germline V gene sequence: CDR1 DFQATT, CDR2 SNEGSKA (reference sequence). Trimming left V 1 base short and J 6 bases short, with 19 bases between. Study results and caveats: Reports indicated that malignant thyroid tumors showed significantly higher TCR beta diversity than benign nodules did, in blood and tumor.

Original handling: Construction of a distant-metastasis classifier for papillary thyroid cancer relied on CDR3 differences across clinicopathological groups. With MiXCR, TCRdb reprocessed the PCR reads. These V and J calls are TCRdb output, not the study's own analysis. The repertoire holds 35,000 to 50,000 clones, with roughly 14% as singletons. Thyroid surgery took place with no prior treatment in any patient. The chain is built from TRBV20-1 and TRBJ2-1, with D possibly matching TRBD1 (6 bases). Sequencing input: blood. The TCR originated in a female donor with papillary thyroid cancer or a benign thyroid nodule (not recorded which). Some clones in this sample may be carry-over from other donors' samples. CDR3 DNA sequence: TGCAGTGCTAGAGTGCGAGGCAGGGGTAAGCTCAATGAGCAGTTCTTC. This encodes CSARVRGRGKLNEQFF.